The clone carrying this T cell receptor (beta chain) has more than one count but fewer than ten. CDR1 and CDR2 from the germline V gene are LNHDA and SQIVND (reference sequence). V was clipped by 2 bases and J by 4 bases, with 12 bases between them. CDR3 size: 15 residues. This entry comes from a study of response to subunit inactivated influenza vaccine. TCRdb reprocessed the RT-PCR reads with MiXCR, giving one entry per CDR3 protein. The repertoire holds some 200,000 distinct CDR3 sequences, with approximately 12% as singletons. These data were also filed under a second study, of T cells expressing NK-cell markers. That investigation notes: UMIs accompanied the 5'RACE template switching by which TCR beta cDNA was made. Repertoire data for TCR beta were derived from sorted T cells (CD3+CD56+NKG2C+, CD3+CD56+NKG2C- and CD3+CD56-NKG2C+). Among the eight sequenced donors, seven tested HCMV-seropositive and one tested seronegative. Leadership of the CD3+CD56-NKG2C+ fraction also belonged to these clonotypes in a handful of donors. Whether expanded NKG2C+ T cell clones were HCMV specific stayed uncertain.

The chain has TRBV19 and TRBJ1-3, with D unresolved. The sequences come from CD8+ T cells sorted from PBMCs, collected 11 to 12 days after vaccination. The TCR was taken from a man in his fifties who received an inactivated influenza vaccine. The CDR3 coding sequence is TGTGCCAGTAGTATAAGTGCTGCGGAAGGAAACACCATATATTTT. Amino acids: CASSISAAEGNTIYF.